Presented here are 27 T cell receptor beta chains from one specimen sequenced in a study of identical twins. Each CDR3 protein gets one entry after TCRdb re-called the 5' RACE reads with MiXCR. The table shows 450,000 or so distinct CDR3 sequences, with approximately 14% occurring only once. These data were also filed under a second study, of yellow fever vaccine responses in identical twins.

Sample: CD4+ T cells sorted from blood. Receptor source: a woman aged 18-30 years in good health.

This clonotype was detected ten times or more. The CDR3 loop reads CASSRNVLQDTQYF. In nucleotides, the CDR3 is TGTGCCAGCAGCCGCAACGTATTGCAAGATACGCAGTATTTT. The V and J genes are TRBV6-1 and TRBJ2-3; no firm D call. V dropped 6 bases and J dropped 5 bases, with 15 bases sitting between them. Germline V gives CDR1 MNHNS, CDR2 SASEGT. The length of the CDR3 is 14 residues.

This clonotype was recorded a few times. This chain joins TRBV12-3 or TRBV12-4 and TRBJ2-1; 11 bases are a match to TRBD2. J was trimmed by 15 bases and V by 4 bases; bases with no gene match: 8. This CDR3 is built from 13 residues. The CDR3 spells CASSSTSGSPRFF. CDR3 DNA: TGTGCCAGCAGTTCCACTAGCGGGAGCCCCCGGTTCTTC.

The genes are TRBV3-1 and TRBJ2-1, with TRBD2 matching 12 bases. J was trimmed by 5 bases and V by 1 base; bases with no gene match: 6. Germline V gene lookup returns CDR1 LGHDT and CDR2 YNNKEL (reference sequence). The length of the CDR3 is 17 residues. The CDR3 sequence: CASSQGGGLAGNNEQFF. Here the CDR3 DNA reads TGTGCCAGCAGCCAAGGCGGGGGACTAGCGGGCAACAATGAGCAGTTCTTC.

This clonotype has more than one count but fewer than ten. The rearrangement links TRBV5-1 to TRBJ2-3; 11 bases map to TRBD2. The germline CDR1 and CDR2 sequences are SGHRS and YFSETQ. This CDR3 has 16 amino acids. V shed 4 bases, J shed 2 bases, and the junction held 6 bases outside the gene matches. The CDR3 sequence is CASSVGSGGDTDTQYF. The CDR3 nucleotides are TGCGCCAGCAGCGTTGGTAGCGGGGGGGACACAGATACGCAGTATTTT.

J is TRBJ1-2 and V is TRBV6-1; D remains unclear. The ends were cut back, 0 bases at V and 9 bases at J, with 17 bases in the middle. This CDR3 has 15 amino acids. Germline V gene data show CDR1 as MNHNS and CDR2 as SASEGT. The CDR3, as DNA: TGTGCCAGCAGTGAAGCTGTTGGTAGGGTTACGAGCTACACCTTC. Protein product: CASSEAVGRVTSYTF.

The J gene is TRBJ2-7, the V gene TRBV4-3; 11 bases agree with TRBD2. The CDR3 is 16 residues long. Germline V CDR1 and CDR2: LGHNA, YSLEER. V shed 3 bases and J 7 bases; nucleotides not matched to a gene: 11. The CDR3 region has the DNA TGCGCCAGCAGCCATTCCGGGACTAGCGGAGTTGAGGAGCAGTACTTC. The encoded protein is CASSHSGTSGVEEQYF.

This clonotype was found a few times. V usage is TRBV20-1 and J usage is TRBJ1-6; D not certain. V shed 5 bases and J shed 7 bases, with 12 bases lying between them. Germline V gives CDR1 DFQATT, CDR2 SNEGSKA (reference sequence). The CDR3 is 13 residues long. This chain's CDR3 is CSAPPGVNSPLHF. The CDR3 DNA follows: TGCAGTGCTCCCCCAGGTGTGAATTCACCCCTCCACTTT.

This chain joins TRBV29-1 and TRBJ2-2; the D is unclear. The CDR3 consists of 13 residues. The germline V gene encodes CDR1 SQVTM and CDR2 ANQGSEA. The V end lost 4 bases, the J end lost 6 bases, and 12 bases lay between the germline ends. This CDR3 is CSVGFGLAGELFF. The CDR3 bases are TGCAGCGTTGGGTTCGGGTTGGCCGGGGAGCTGTTTTTT.

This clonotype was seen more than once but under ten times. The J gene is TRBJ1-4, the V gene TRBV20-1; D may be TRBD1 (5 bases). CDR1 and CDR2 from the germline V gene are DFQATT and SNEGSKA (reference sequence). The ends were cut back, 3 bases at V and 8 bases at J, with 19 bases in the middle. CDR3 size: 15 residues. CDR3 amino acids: CSASPPRGAGEKLFF. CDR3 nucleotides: TGCAGTGCTAGTCCTCCGAGGGGCGCCGGAGAAAAACTGTTTTTT.

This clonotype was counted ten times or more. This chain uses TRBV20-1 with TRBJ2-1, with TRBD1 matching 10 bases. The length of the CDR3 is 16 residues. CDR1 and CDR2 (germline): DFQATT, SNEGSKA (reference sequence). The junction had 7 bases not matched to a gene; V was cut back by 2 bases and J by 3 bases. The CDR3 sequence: CSARSTGTGVYNEQFF. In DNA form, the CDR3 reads TGCAGTGCTAGAAGTACCGGGACAGGGGTCTACAATGAGCAGTTCTTC.

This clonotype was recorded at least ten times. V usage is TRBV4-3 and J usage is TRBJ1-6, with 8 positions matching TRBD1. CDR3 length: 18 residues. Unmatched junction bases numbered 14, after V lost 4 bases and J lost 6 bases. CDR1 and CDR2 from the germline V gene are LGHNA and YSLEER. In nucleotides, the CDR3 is TGCGCCAGCAGCCCAAGCCAACAGGGGGTTTACACTAATTCACCCCTCCACTTT. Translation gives CASSPSQQGVYTNSPLHF.

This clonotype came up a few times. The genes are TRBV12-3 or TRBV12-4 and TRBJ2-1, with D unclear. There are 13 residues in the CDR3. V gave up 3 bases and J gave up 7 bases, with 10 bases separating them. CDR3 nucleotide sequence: TGTGCCAGCAGTTTGTGGCTGTGGAATGAGCAGTTCTTC. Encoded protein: CASSLWLWNEQFF.

CDR3 nucleotide sequence: TGTGCCAGCAGCCGCGACAGAACCCGGGAGCTGTTTTTT. This codes for CASSRDRTRELFF. The V gene is TRBV7-2, the J gene TRBJ2-2, with a tentative D call TRBD1 (5 bases). CDR1 SGHTA and CDR2 FQGNSA come from the germline V gene. The CDR3 contains 13 residues. The V gene lost 5 bases and the J gene lost 9 bases, with 13 bases spanning the gap.

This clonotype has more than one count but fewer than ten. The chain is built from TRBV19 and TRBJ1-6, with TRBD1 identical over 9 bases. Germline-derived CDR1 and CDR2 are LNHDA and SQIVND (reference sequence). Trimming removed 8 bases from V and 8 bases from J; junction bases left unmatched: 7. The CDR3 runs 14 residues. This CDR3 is CASHPGQGYSPLHF. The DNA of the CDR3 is TGTGCCAGTCATCCGGGACAGGGATATTCACCCCTCCACTTT.

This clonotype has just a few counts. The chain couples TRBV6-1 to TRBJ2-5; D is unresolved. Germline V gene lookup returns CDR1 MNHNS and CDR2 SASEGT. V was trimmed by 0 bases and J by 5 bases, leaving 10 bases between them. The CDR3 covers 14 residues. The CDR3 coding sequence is TGTGCCAGCAGTGAAGCGCGTCGCAGTGAGACCCAGTACTTC. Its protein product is CASSEARRSETQYF.

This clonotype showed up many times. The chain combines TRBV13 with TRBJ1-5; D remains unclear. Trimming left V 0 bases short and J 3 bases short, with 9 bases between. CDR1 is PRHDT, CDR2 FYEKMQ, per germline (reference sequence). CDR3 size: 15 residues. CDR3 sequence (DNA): TGTGCCAGCAGCTTAGGGGACCGAGACAATCAGCCCCAGCATTTT. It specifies CASSLGDRDNQPQHF.

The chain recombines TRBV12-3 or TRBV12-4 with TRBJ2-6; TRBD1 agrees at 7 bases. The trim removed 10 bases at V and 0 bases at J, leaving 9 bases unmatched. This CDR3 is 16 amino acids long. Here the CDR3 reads CATQGSPGSGANVLTF. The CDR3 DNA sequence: TGTGCCACACAGGGGTCTCCCGGCTCTGGGGCCAACGTCCTGACTTTC.

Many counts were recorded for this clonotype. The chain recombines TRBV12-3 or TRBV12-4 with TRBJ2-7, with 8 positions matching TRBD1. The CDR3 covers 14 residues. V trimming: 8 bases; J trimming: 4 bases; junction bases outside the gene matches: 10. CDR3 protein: CASRYGQGAYEQYF. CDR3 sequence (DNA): TGTGCCAGCCGCTATGGACAGGGTGCTTACGAGCAGTACTTC.

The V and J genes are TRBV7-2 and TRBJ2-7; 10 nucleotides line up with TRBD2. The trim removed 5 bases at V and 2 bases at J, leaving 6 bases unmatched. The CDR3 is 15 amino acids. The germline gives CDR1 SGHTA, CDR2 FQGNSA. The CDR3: CASSRGLAATYEQYF. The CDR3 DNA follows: TGTGCCAGCAGCCGAGGACTAGCGGCGACCTACGAGCAGTACTTC.

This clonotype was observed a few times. As DNA, the CDR3 is TGTGCCAGCAGTTACTTCCAGGGGCTGGCGGGGGCCAACGTCCTGACTTTC. The encoded protein is CASSYFQGLAGANVLTF. V is TRBV6-2 or TRBV6-3 and J is TRBJ2-6; D might be TRBD1 (6 bases). The CDR3 totals 17 residues. V was trimmed by 1 base and J by 4 bases, leaving 14 bases between them. The germline CDR1 and CDR2 sequences are MNHEY and SVGEGT.

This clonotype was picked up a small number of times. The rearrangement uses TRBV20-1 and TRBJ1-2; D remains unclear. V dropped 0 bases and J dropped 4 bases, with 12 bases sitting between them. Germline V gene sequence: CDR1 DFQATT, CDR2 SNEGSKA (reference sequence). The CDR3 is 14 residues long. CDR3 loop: CSARDSSGPYGYTF. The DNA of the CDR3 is TGCAGTGCTAGAGATTCATCAGGTCCCTATGGCTACACCTTC.

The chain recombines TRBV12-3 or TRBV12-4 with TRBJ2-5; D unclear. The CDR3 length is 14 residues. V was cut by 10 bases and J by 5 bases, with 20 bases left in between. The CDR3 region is CATSPRAAGETQYF. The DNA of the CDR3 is TGTGCCACCTCACCTAGGGCCGCCGGGGAGACCCAGTACTTC.

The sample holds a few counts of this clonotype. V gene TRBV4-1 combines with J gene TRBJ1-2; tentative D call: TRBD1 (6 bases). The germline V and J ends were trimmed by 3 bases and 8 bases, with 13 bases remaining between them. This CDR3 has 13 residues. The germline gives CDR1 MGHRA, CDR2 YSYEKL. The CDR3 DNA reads TGCGCCAGCAGCCAGGACAGTTACGGAGGCTACACCTTC. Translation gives CASSQDSYGGYTF.

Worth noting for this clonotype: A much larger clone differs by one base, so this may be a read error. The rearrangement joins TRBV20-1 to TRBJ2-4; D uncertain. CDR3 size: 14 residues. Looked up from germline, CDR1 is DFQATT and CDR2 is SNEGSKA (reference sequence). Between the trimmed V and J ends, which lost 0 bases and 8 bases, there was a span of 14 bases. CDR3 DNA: TGCAGTGCTAGAGAGGAAATGGGATTAGACATTCAGTACTTC. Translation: CSAREEMGLDIQYF.

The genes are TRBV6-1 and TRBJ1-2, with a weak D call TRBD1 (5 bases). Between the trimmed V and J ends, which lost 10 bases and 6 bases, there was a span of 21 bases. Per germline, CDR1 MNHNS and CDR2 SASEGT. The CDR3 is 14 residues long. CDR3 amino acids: CATKGESPAHGYTF. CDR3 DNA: TGTGCCACCAAAGGGGAGTCTCCAGCCCATGGCTACACCTTC.

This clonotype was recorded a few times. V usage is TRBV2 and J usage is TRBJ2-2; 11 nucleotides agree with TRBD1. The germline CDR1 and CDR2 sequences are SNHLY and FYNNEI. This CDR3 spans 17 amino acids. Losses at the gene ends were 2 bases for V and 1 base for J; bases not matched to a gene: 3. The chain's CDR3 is CASSEFGTGGNTGELFF. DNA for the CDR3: TGTGCCAGCAGTGAATTTGGGACAGGGGGGAACACCGGGGAGCTGTTTTTT.

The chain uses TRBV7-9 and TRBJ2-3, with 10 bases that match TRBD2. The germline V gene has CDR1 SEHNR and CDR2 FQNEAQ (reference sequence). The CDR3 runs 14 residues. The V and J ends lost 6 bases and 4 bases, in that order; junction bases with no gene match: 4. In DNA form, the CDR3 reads TGTGCCAGCAGGCTAGCGGGAGATGCAGATACGCAGTATTTT. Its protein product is CASRLAGDADTQYF.